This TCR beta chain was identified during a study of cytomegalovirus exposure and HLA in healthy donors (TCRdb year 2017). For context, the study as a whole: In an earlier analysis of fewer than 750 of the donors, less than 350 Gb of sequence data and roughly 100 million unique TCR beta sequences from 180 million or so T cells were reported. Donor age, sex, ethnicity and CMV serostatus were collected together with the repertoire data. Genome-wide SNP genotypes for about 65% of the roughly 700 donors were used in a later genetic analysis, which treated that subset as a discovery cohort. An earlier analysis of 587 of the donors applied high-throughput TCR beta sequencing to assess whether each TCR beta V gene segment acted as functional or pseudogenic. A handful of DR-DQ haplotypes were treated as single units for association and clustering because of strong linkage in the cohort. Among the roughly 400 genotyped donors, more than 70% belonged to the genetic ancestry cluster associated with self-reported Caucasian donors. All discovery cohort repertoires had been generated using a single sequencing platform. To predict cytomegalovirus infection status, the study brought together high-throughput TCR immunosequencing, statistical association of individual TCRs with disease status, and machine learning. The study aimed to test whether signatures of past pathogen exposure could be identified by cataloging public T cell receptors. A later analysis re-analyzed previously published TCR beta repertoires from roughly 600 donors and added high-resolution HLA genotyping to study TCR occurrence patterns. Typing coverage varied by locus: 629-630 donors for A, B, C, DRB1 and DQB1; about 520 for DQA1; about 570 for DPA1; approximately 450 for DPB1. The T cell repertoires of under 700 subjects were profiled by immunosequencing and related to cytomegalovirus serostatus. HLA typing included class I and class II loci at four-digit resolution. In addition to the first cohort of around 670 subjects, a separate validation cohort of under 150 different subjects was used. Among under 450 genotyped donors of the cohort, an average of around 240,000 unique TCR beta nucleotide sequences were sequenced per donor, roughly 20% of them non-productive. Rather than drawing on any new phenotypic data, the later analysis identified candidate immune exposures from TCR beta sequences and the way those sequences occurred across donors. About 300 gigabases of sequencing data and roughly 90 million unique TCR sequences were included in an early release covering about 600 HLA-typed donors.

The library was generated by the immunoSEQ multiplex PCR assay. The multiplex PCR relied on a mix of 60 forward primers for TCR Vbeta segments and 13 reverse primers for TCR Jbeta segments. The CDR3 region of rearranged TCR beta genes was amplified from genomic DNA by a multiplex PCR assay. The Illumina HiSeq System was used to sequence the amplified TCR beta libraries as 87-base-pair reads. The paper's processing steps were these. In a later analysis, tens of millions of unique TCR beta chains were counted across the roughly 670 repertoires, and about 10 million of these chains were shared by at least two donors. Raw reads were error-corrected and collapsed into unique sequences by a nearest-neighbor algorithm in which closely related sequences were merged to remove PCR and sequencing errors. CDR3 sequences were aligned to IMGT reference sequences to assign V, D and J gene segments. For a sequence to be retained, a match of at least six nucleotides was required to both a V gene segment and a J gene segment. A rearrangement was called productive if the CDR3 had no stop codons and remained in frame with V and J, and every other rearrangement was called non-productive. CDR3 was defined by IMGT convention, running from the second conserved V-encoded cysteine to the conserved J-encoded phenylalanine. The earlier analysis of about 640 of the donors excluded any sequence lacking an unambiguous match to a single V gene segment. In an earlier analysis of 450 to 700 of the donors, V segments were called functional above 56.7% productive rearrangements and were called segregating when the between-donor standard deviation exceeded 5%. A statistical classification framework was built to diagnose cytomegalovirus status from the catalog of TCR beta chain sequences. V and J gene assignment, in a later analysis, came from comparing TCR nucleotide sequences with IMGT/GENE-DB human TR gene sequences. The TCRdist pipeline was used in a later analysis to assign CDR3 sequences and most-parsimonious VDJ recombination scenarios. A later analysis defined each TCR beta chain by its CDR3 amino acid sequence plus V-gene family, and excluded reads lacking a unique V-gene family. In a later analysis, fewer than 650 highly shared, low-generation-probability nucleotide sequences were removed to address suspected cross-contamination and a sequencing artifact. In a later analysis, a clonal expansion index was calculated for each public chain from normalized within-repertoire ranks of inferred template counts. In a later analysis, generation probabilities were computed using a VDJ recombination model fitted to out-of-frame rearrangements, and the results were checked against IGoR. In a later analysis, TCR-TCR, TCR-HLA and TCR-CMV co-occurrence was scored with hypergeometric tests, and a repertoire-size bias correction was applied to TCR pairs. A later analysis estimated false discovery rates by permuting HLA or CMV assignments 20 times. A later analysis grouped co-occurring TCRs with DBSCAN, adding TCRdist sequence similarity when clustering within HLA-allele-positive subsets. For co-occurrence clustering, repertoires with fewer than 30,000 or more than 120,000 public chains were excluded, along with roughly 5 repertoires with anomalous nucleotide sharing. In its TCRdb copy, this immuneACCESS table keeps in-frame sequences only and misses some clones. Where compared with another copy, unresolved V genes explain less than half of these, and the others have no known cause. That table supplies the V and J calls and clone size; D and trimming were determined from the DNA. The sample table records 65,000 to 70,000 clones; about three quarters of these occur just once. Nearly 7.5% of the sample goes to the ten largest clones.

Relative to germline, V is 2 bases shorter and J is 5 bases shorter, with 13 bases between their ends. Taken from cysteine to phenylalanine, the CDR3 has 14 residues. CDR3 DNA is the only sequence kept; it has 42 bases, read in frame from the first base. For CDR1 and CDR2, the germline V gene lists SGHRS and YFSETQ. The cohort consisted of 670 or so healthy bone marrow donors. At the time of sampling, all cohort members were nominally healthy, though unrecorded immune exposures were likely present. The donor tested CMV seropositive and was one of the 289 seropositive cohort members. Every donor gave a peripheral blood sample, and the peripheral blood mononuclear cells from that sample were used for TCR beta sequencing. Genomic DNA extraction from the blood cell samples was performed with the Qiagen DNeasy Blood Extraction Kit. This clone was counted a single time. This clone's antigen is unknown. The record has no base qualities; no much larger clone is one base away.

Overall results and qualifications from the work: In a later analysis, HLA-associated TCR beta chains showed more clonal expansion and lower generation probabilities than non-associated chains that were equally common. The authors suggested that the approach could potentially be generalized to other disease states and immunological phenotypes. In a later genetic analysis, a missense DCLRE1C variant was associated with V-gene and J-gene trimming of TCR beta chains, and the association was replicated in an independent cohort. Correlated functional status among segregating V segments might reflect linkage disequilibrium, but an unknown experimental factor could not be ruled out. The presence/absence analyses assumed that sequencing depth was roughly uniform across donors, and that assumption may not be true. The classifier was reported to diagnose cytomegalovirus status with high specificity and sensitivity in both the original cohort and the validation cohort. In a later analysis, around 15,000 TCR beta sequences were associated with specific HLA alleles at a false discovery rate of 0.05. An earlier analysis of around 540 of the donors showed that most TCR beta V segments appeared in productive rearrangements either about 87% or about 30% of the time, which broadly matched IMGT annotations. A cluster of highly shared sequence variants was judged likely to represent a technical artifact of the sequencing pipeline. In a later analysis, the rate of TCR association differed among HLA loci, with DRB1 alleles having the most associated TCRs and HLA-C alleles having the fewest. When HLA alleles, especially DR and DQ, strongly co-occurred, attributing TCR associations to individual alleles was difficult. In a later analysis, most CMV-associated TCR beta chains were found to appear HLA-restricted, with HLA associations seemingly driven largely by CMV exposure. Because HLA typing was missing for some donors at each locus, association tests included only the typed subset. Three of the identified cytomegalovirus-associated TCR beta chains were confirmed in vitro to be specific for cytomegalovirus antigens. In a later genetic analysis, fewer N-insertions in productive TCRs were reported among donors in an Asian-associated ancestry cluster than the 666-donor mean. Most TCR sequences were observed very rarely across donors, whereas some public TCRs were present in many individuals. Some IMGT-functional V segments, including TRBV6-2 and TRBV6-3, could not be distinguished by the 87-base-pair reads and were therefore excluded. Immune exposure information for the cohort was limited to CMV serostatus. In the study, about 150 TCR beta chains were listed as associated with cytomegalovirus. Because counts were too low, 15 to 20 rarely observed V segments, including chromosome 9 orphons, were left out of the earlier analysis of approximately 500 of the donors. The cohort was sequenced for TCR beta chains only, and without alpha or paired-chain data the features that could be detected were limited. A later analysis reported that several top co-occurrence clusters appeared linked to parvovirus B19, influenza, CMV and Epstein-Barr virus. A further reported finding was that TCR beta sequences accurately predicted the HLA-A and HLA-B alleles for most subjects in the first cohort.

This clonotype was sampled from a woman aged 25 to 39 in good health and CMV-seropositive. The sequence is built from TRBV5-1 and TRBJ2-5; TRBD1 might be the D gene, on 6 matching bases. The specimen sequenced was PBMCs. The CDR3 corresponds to CASSFRGFRETQYF. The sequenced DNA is TGCGCCAGCAGCTTCAGGGGTTTTCGCGAGACCCAGTACTTC.